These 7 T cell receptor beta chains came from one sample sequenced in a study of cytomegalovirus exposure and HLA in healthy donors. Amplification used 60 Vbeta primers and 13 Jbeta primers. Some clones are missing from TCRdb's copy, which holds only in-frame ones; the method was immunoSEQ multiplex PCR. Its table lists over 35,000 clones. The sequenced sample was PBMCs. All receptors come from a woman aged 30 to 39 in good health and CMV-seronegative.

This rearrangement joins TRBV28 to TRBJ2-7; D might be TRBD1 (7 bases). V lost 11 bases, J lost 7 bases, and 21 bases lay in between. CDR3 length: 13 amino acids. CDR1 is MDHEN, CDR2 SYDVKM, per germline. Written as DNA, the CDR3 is TGTGCCTGTACAGGGGCCCTAGCGAGGGAGCAGTACTTC. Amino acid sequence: CACTGALAREQYF. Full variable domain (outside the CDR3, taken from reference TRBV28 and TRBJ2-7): DVKVTQSSRYLVKRTGEKVFLECVQDMDHENMFWYRQDPGLGLRLIYFSYDVKMKEKGDIPEGYSVSREKKERFSLILESASTNQTSMYLCACTGALAREQYFGPGTRLTVT.

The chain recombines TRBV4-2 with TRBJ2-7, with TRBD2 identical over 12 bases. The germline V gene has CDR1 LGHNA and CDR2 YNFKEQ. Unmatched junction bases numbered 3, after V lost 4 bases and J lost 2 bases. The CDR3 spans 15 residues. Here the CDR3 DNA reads TGTGCCAGCAGCCCCCGGACTAGCGGGACCTACGAGCAGTACTTC. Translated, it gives CASSPRTSGTYEQYF.

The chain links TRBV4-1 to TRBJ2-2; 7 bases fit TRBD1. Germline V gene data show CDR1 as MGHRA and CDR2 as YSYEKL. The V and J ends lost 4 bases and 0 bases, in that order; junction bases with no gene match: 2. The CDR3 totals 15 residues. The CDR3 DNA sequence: TGCGCCAGCAGCCCCGGGACAGCGAACACCGGGGAGCTGTTTTTT. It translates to CASSPGTANTGELFF.

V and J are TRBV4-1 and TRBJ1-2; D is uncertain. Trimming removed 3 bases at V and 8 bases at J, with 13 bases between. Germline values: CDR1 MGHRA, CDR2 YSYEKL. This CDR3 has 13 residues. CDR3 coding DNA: TGCGCCAGCAGCCACCAGCCCCGGGAGGGCTACACCTTC. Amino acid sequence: CASSHQPREGYTF.

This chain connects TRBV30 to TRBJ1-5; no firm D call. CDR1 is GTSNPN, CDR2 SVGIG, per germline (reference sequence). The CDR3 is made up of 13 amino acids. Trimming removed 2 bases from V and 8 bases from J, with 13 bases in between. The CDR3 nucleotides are TGTGCCTGGAGTAGGGAGGGAATGGAGCCCCAGCATTTT. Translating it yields CAWSREGMEPQHF.

The DNA of the CDR3 is TGTGCCAGCAGTTACTCGCTCAACCTCGGGAAACCCTTCTACACCTTC. Protein: CASSYSLNLGKPFYTF. The J gene is TRBJ1-2, the V gene TRBV6-7; D gene uncertain. TRBV6-7 is noted as an ORF with a role that remains uncertain. The CDR3 loop spans 16 amino acids. The V end lost 0 bases, the J end lost 10 bases, and 21 bases lay between the germline ends.

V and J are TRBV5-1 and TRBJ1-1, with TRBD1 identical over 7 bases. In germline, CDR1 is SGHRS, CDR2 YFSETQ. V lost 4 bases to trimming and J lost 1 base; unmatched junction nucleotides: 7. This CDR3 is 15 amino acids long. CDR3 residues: CASSDKRQGNTEAFF. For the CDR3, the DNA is TGCGCCAGCAGCGATAAAAGACAGGGGAACACTGAAGCTTTCTTT.